This T cell receptor beta chain was obtained from a study of blood T cell repertoires in COVID-19. In germline, CDR1 is SGHRS, CDR2 YFSETQ. V was pared by 2 bases and J by 8 bases, with 11 bases between. The CDR3 consists of 13 residues. Some clones are missing from TCRdb's copy, which holds only in-frame ones; the method was immunoSEQ multiplex PCR. The table includes 250,000 to 350,000 clones, around 88% detected once. The receptor's source is a woman aged 30 to 39 who had recovered from COVID-19. This chain uses TRBV5-1 with TRBJ2-1, with D possibly matching TRBD2 (6 bases). What was sequenced was peripheral blood. CDR3 protein: CASSFVGEDEQFF. CDR3 in DNA: TGCGCCAGCAGCTTTGTAGGGGAGGATGAGCAGTTCTTC.